Listed here are 29 T cell receptor beta chains from one sample, sequenced in a study of blood T cells in healthy people across ages. Combining a sample-barcoded 5' primer with a J-beta primer mix, a second PCR ran for roughly 6 to 12 cycles. One entry per CDR3 protein, called by TCRdb with MiXCR from the 5' RACE reads. The sample has 550,000 to 750,000 distinct CDR3 sequences, under 25% seen once. The sample consisted of blood. These receptors all come from a man aged 65 to 79 in good health.

V gene TRBV2 combines with J gene TRBJ2-1; 10 bases match TRBD2. Judging by the DNA end, TRBJ2-7 fits better; the J call may be wrong. The germline V gene has CDR1 SNHLY and CDR2 FYNNEI. The CDR3 extends over 15 amino acids. CDR3 sequence (DNA): TGTGCCAGCAGTCGGACTAGCGGAGGAACCTACGAGCAGTACTTC. It is translated as CASSRTSGGTYEQYF.

This clonotype was counted a few times. The chain carries TRBV6-2 or TRBV6-3 and TRBJ2-5; D remains ambiguous. The J call is in doubt because the DNA end fits TRBJ2-1 better. Germline CDR1 MNHEY, CDR2 SVGEGT. CDR3 length equals 10 residues. The CDR3 reads CASSSNEQFF. In DNA, the CDR3 is TGTGCCAGCAGTAGTAATGAGCAGTTCTTC.

This sequence joins TRBV20-1 and TRBJ2-7; 10 bases align to TRBD2. This CDR3 region has 15 residues. Germline assignment: CDR1 DFQATT and CDR2 SNEGSKA (reference sequence). The junction had 7 bases not matched to a gene; V was cut back by 0 bases and J by 5 bases. CDR3 coding DNA: TGCAGTGCTAGAGATTGGACTAGCGGACGGAACGAGCAGTACTTC. Translated: CSARDWTSGRNEQYF.

This clonotype turned up a few times. The chain has TRBV7-9 and TRBJ1-6, with D hard to call. Per the germline V gene, CDR1 is SEHNR and CDR2 is FQNEAQ (reference sequence). The V end lost 1 base, the J end lost 5 bases, and 9 bases lay between the germline ends. CDR3 size: 15 residues. For the CDR3, the DNA is TGTGCCAGCAGCTTAGTTGAGGGAAATAATTCACCCCTCCACTTT. Encoded protein: CASSLVEGNNSPLHF. Full variable domain (rest looked up from reference TRBV7-9 and TRBJ1-6): DTGVSQNPRHKITKRGQNVTFRCDPISEHNRLYWYRQTLGQGPEFLTYFQNEAQLEKSRLLSDRFSAERPKGSFSTLEIQRTEQGDSAMYLCASSLVEGNNSPLHFGNGTRLTVT.

The table lists this clonotype with a few counts. This chain uses TRBV20-1 with TRBJ2-1, with 11 bases that match TRBD2. The CDR3 is made up of 15 amino acids. Germline CDR1 DFQATT, CDR2 SNEGSKA (reference sequence). V was pared by 0 bases and J by 7 bases, with 5 bases of the junction left unmatched. The CDR3 DNA follows: TGCAGTGCTAGAGATGCCCGACTAGCGGGGAATGAGCAGTTCTTC. It codes for CSARDARLAGNEQFF.

The table lists this clonotype with many counts. The chain recombines TRBV20-1 with TRBJ2-3; 11 nucleotides match TRBD2. The germline V gene has CDR1 DFQATT and CDR2 SNEGSKA (reference sequence). V gave up 0 bases and J gave up 4 bases; unmatched junction bases: 6. The CDR3 covers 16 residues. CDR3 bases: TGCAGTGCTAGAGATCTAGGACTAGCGGGTGCAGATACGCAGTATTTT. This sequence encodes CSARDLGLAGADTQYF.

This clonotype was counted between two and nine times. This sequence joins TRBV12-3 or TRBV12-4 and TRBJ2-7; TRBD2 matches at 9 bases. Unmatched junction bases numbered 5, after V lost 7 bases and J lost 4 bases. This CDR3 comprises 13 residues. The CDR3 reads CASTRGLAYEQYF. CDR3 nucleotide sequence: TGTGCCAGCACCCGGGGACTAGCTTACGAGCAGTACTTC.

This clonotype was found many times. The chain recombines TRBV20-1 with TRBJ2-5, with 7 nucleotides matching TRBD2. The germline CDR1 and CDR2 sequences are DFQATT and SNEGSKA (reference sequence). The CDR3 runs to 12 residues. Germline trimming cut 5 bases from V and 3 bases from J; bases unmatched to any gene: 3. The DNA of the CDR3 is TGCAGTGCTTTAGCGGGCAAAGAGACCCAGTACTTC. It encodes CSALAGKETQYF.

As to this clonotype: Likely a read error: the CDR3 ends without its conserved phenylalanine or tryptophan. This chain uses TRBV5-1 with TRBJ2-7, with a weak D call TRBD2 (6 bases). Germline lookup yields CDR1 SGHRS and CDR2 YFSETQ. This CDR3 has 15 residues. The CDR3 coding sequence is TGCGCCGGCAGCTTGGTGGCGGGATCAGCCTACGAGCAGTACCTC. Protein product: CAGSLVAGSAYEQYL.

This clonotype occurred a few times. The chain recombines TRBV15 with TRBJ2-5, with D possibly TRBD1 on 6 matching bases. Germline V gene data show CDR1 as LNHNV and CDR2 as YYDKDF (reference sequence). CDR3 length: 15 amino acids. With 0 bases removed from V and 4 bases from J, the gap between germline ends came to 12 bases. Here the CDR3 DNA reads TGTGCCACCAGCAGAGATAGGAACAGGGCAGAGACCCAGTACTTC. Residues: CATSRDRNRAETQYF.

The gene calls are TRBV29-1 and TRBJ2-3, with 11 bases identical to TRBD2. This CDR3 spans 15 amino acids. Germline assignment: CDR1 SQVTM and CDR2 ANQGSEA. The V gene end was trimmed by 2 bases and the J gene end by 2 bases; junction bases not matched to a gene: 3. The CDR3, as DNA: TGCAGCGTTGAAATAGCGGGAGGGACCACAGATACGCAGTATTTT. Translating it yields CSVEIAGGTTDTQYF.

With regard to this clonotype: The CDR3 ends on some other residue instead of the conserved phenylalanine or tryptophan, so this is likely a read error. The gene calls are TRBV3-1 and TRBJ2-4; 7 nucleotides line up with TRBD2. The CDR3 totals 15 residues. Trimming cost V 4 bases and J 2 bases; bases outside gene matches: 5. The V gene's germline CDR1 is LGHDT and CDR2 YNNKEL (reference sequence). CDR3 loop: CASSPPAGSKNIQYS. Written as DNA, the CDR3 is TGTGCCAGCAGCCCCCCAGCGGGGTCCAAAAACATTCAGTACTCC.

This chain connects TRBV5-1 to TRBJ2-7; TRBD2 might be the D (6 bases). The CDR3 covers 14 residues. V was shortened by 6 bases and J by 2 bases, with 15 bases between the two germline ends. Germline CDR1 is SGHRS and CDR2 is YFSETQ. The CDR3 DNA follows: TGCGCCAGCACCACGTCGGGCGGGACCTACGAGCAGTACTTC. This encodes CASTTSGGTYEQYF.

The rearrangement uses TRBV7-9 and TRBJ2-3, with TRBD2 as a possible D gene (5 bases). V was pared by 1 base and J by 2 bases, with 10 bases between. The length of the CDR3 is 15 residues. Germline V gene lookup returns CDR1 SEHNR and CDR2 FQNEAQ (reference sequence). CDR3 DNA: TGTGCCAGCAGCTTAGTTTTGGACTCCACAGATACGCAGTATTTT. It encodes CASSLVLDSTDTQYF.

This clonotype was seen only a few times. The chain has TRBV27 and TRBJ2-1; weak D call: TRBD2 (5 bases). The V end was cut by 2 bases, the J end by 7 bases, with 9 bases between. Germline CDR1 reads MNHEY; CDR2 reads SMNVEV (reference sequence). There are 13 residues in the CDR3. The CDR3 here is CASSLRGGNEQFF. The CDR3 DNA follows: TGTGCCAGCAGTTTAAGAGGCGGGAATGAGCAGTTCTTC.

The chain is built from TRBV5-1 and TRBJ1-1; perhaps TRBD1 as D (6 bases). The CDR3 loop spans 16 amino acids. Between the trimmed V and J ends, which lost 0 bases and 1 base, there was a span of 13 bases. Germline CDR1 SGHRS, CDR2 YFSETQ. The CDR3 DNA reads as TGCGCCAGCAGCTTGGGTCAGGGGAACGGGAACACTGAAGCTTTCTTT. This gives the protein CASSLGQGNGNTEAFF.

This clonotype was seen a handful of times. V gene TRBV28 combines with J gene TRBJ2-1; 7 bases map to TRBD2. This CDR3 is 16 amino acids long. Germline trimming cut 2 bases from V and 0 bases from J; bases unmatched to any gene: 4. Germline values: CDR1 MDHEN, CDR2 SYDVKM. The CDR3: CASSLLGLVSYNEQFF. The CDR3 nucleotides read TGTGCCAGCAGTTTACTAGGACTAGTCTCCTACAATGAGCAGTTCTTC. Drawing the rest from reference TRBV28 and TRBJ2-1, the complete variable domain is DVKVTQSSRYLVKRTGEKVFLECVQDMDHENMFWYRQDPGLGLRLIYFSYDVKMKEKGDIPEGYSVSREKKERFSLILESASTNQTSMYLCASSLLGLVSYNEQFFGPGTRLTVL.

The sample holds a few counts of this clonotype. At one of its ends the junction is not consistent with the germline gene, which may arise from a read error. The J gene is TRBJ1-2, the V gene TRBV10-3; possible D gene TRBD1, 5 bases. Per the germline V gene, CDR1 is ENHRY and CDR2 is SYGVKD. CDR3 size: 15 residues. In DNA, the CDR3 is TGCGCCATCAGTGGGACCGAGAGGGGCAGCTATGGCTACACCTTC. The encoded protein is CAISGTERGSYGYTF.

The chain carries TRBV20-1 and TRBJ2-7; 7 positions agree with TRBD2. Germline trimming cut 3 bases from V and 4 bases from J; bases unmatched to any gene: 15. Germline CDR1 and CDR2: DFQATT and SNEGSKA (reference sequence). The CDR3 spans 16 residues. CDR3 nucleotides: TGCAGTGCTAGCGATCCCCGGGCGGGAGTCACGTACGAGCAGTACTTC. Its translation: CSASDPRAGVTYEQYF.

On this clonotype: This may be a read error, as it is one base from a much larger clone. The chain has TRBV20-1 and TRBJ1-2; D might be TRBD1 (5 bases). Germline V CDR1 and CDR2: DFQATT, SNEGSKA (reference sequence). This CDR3 spans 14 amino acids. The CDR3, as DNA: TGCAGAGCTAGCGGGGTCAGGGCGACGGAAGGCTACACCTTC. Protein: CRASGVRATEGYTF.

This clonotype was seen more than once but under ten times. This chain joins TRBV10-3 and TRBJ2-2; D is ambiguous. V lost 0 bases to trimming and J lost 5 bases, with 7 bases between them. The length of the CDR3 is 14 residues. Germline V gene sequence: CDR1 ENHRY, CDR2 SYGVKD. CDR3 in amino acids: CAISESIGTGELFF. CDR3 sequence (DNA): TGTGCCATCAGTGAGTCGATAGGGACCGGGGAGCTGTTTTTT.

The CDR3 sequence is CSATRGSVAGNTIYF. CDR3 DNA: TGCAGTGCTACCCGTGGTTCGGTGGCTGGAAACACCATATATTTT. The J gene is TRBJ1-3, the V gene TRBV20-1; no clear D. The CDR3 loop spans 15 amino acids. V shed 4 bases and J shed 2 bases, with 15 bases lying between them. Germline V CDR1 and CDR2: DFQATT, SNEGSKA (reference sequence).

The rearrangement links TRBV9 to TRBJ2-3, with TRBD2 matching over 7 bases. Trimming at V came to 3 bases and at J to 2 bases, leaving 6 bases not matched to a gene. Germline V gene sequence: CDR1 SGDLS, CDR2 YYNGEE. The CDR3 is 15 residues long. CDR3 nucleotides: TGTGCCAGCAGCGAAGCTAGCGGTTCCACAGATACGCAGTATTTT. It specifies CASSEASGSTDTQYF.

This clonotype was observed a handful of times. The chain uses TRBV28 and TRBJ1-4; TRBD1 aligns across 9 bases. Unmatched junction bases numbered 7, after V lost 5 bases and J lost 0 bases. The CDR3 has 17 residues. CDR1 and CDR2 from the germline V gene are MDHEN and SYDVKM. CDR3 nucleotide sequence: TGTGCCAGCAGTCCCCTGGACAGGGGAGCAACTAATGAAAAACTGTTTTTT. It translates to CASSPLDRGATNEKLFF.

This clonotype was picked up a small number of times. The J gene is TRBJ1-2, the V gene TRBV29-1, with 7 bases identical to TRBD1. The CDR3 is 12 residues long. The ends lost 6 bases at V and 4 bases at J; junction bases unmatched: 5. CDR1 and CDR2 from the germline V gene are SQVTM and ANQGSEA. The DNA of the CDR3 is TGCAGCGTCATGACAGGGTCCTATGGCTACACCTTC. Residues: CSVMTGSYGYTF.

This chain links TRBV10-3 with TRBJ2-7; D unclear. V gave up 4 bases and J gave up 3 bases, with 10 bases separating them. Germline V gene data show CDR1 as ENHRY and CDR2 as SYGVKD. CDR3 length: 13 residues. DNA of the CDR3: TGTGCCATCAGTGGTTCGACAATCTACGAGCAGTACTTC. Protein: CAISGSTIYEQYF.

Many counts were recorded for this clonotype. The rearrangement joins TRBV10-3 to TRBJ2-7; D is possibly TRBD1 (5 bases). CDR3 length: 11 amino acids. V lost 7 bases and J lost 5, with 9 bases in between. CDR1 is ENHRY and CDR2 is SYGVKD in the germline V gene. The CDR3 region has the DNA TGTGCCATCACAGGGTTAAACGAGCAGTACTTC. Translation: CAITGLNEQYF.

This clonotype was counted at least ten times. The V and J genes are TRBV2 and TRBJ2-5; 7 bases fit TRBD2. CDR1 is SNHLY, CDR2 FYNNEI, per germline. The ends lost 6 bases at V and 2 bases at J; junction bases unmatched: 9. The CDR3 sequence is 15 residues long. DNA of the CDR3: TGTGCCAGCAGGGGTATAGCGGGCGATCAAGAGACCCAGTACTTC. Translation: CASRGIAGDQETQYF.

The table lists this clonotype with a few counts. The V and J genes are TRBV21-1 and TRBJ2-1; the DNA was not compared with TRBD1, the D call given in the table. TRBJ2-7 explains the end of the DNA better; the J call may be wrong. TRBV21-1 is annotated as a pseudogene. This CDR3 region has 15 residues. The CDR3 sequence: CASSGTTGEYNEQYF. CDR3 DNA: TGTGCCAGCAGCGGCACGACAGGGGAGTACAATGAGCAGTACTTC.